This TCR beta chain emerged from a study of shared clonotypes between healthy human individuals. In the study overall: Researchers drew samples from two women and three men aged 18 to 49. Study-level findings and limits: Estimated clonotype richness was generally higher in naive than memory subsets. Only blood samples were collected, and tissue repertoires likely differ.

Assay: immunoSEQ multiplex PCR; the TCRdb copy retains only in-frame clones and omits some. This sample has millions of clones; 85% to 95% occur once, and the top ten carry 0.13%. Comments on this clone: The antigen remains undetermined.

Germline V gene data show CDR1 as SGHTA and CDR2 as FQGNSA. There are 13 residues in the CDR3. V lost 5 bases to trimming and J lost 3 bases, with 11 bases between them. This chain links TRBV7-2 with TRBJ2-7; D is tentatively TRBD1 or TRBD2 (5 bases each). This clonotype was sampled from a young man in good health. The sequenced sample consisted of naive CD4+ T cells sorted from blood. Subset of the sample: CD45RA+ positively selected. The CDR3 loop is CASSLGTVYEQYF. The CDR3 nucleotides read TGTGCCAGCAGCCTAGGGACGGTCTACGAGCAGTACTTC.